This T cell receptor (beta chain) was documented in a study of cytomegalovirus exposure and HLA in healthy donors. With 60 Vbeta and 13 Jbeta primers, the PCR was carried out. The data were produced by immunoSEQ multiplex PCR, yet TCRdb's version contains in-frame clones alone and is incomplete. Among around 200,000 clones listed, approximately 80% were seen once. The V gene's germline CDR1 is GTSNPN and CDR2 SVGIG (reference sequence). This CDR3 contains 16 residues. V lost 3 bases and J lost 1; bases outside the gene matches: 4. The source of this sequence is a girl aged 2-9 years in good health and CMV-seropositive. Specimen: PBMCs. The chain recombines TRBV30 with TRBJ1-6; 9 bases align to TRBD1. The CDR3 bases are TGTGCCTGGAGCACAGGGGGCGCTTCCTATAATTCACCCCTCCACTTT. Its translation is CAWSTGGASYNSPLHF.